This TCR beta chain was documented in a study of shared clonotypes between healthy human individuals. Cells designated naive CD8 were CD45RO-negative and were positively selected for CCR7, with terminally differentiated effector memory CD45RA+ cells excluded. Comments on this clone: Its antigen is unknown.

Sequencing used immunoSEQ multiplex PCR; TCRdb keeps in-frame clones, though not all of them. The sample records 650,000 to 800,000 clones, 92% being singletons. The study's findings and limits: Since donors were few, the genetic and exposure-history diversity represented was limited. Generally, naive subsets (rather than memory subsets) showed larger estimated richness.

This receptor was taken from a man aged 30 to 45 in good health. The sequencing input was naive CD8+ T cells sorted from blood.

The CDR3: CASSPVVVLTDTQYF. CDR3 bases: TGTGCCAGCTCACCAGTAGTAGTCCTCACAGATACGCAGTATTTT. This rearrangement joins TRBV18 to TRBJ2-3; D remains unclear. CDR3 size: 15 residues. Germline CDR1 KGHSH, CDR2 LQKENI. V was trimmed by 2 bases and J by 2 bases, leaving 11 bases between them.